Each of the 27 T cell receptor beta chains below was sequenced from the same sample in a study of metastatic and nonmetastatic thyroid tumors. TCRdb called clones again from the PCR reads with MiXCR. The table has roughly 30,000 clones, 20% to 25% seen once. Thyroid surgery was preceded by no treatment in any patient. Input material: blood. These receptors originate from a female donor with papillary thyroid cancer or a benign thyroid nodule (not recorded which). Some clones in this sample may be carry-over from other donors' samples.

The chain joins TRBV28 to TRBJ2-3; 10 bases match TRBD2. J was trimmed by 3 bases and V by 4 bases; bases with no gene match: 7. Per the germline V gene, CDR1 is MDHEN and CDR2 is SYDVKM. This CDR3 comprises 16 residues. The CDR3 sequence: CASSSRTSGITDTQYF. The CDR3 nucleotides read TGTGCCAGCAGTTCTAGGACTAGCGGAATTACAGATACGCAGTATTTT.

This clone was seen at least ten times. The chain employs TRBV20-1 and TRBJ2-5; 11 bases match TRBD1. J gave up 1 base and V 3 bases, and 4 bases lay outside the gene matches. Germline V gives CDR1 DFQATT, CDR2 SNEGSKA (reference sequence). CDR3 length: 15 amino acids. The DNA of the CDR3 is TGCAGTGCTAGCGGGGACAGGGGGACCCAAGAGACCCAGTACTTC. Its translation is CSASGDRGTQETQYF.

The rearrangement links TRBV5-1 to TRBJ1-2; D is ambiguous. The length of the CDR3 is 13 residues. CDR1 and CDR2 from the germline V gene are SGHRS and YFSETQ. V was trimmed by 4 bases and J by 4 bases, leaving 11 bases between them. CDR3 sequence: CASSRGDRYGYTF. The CDR3, as DNA: TGCGCCAGCAGCCGAGGCGACCGCTATGGCTACACCTTC.

This clone turned up a few times. The V and J genes are TRBV6-1 and TRBJ2-4; 9 bases are a match to TRBD1. Germline values: CDR1 MNHNS, CDR2 SASEGT. V shed 5 bases and J 6 bases; nucleotides not matched to a gene: 5. This CDR3 comprises 14 residues. CDR3 nucleotide sequence: TGTGCCAGCAGTCAGGGACAGGGAGGAAACATTCAGTACTTC. Protein product: CASSQGQGGNIQYF.

This clone showed up just a few times. The DNA of the CDR3 is TGCAGTGCTAGAGTCCTCAGGGAAGTGGCCTATAATTCACCCCTCCACTTT. It specifies CSARVLREVAYNSPLHF. The gene calls are TRBV20-1 and TRBJ1-6, with D possibly being TRBD1 (5 bases). From germline, CDR1 is DFQATT and CDR2 SNEGSKA (reference sequence). Deletions cut 1 base from V and 2 bases from J, with 15 bases between. This CDR3 has 17 residues.

This clone was picked up many times. The V and J genes are TRBV5-1 and TRBJ2-2, with 7 bases aligning to TRBD2. This CDR3 region has 15 residues. Germline V gives CDR1 SGHRS, CDR2 YFSETQ. J gave up 4 bases and V 2 bases, and 5 bases lay outside the gene matches. CDR3 DNA sequence: TGCGCCAGCAGCTTATCTAGCGGACCCACCGGGGAGCTGTTTTTT. Protein: CASSLSSGPTGELFF.

This clone has just a few counts. The genes are TRBV2 and TRBJ1-2, with 7 bases lining up with TRBD1. The germline V gene has CDR1 SNHLY and CDR2 FYNNEI. The CDR3 extends over 13 amino acids. V was pared by 7 bases and J by 6 bases, with 8 bases of the junction left unmatched. The CDR3 sequence: CASNLDRVNGYTF. The CDR3 region has the DNA TGTGCCAGCAATCTTGACAGGGTGAATGGCTACACCTTC.

The chain couples TRBV6-5 to TRBJ1-2; no clear D. This CDR3 is built from 13 residues. CDR1 MNHEY and CDR2 SVGAGI come from the germline V gene. The V end was cut by 2 bases, the J end by 5 bases, with 9 bases between. The CDR3 nucleotides are TGTGCCAGCAGTTACACGCTACAATATGGCTACACCTTC. This gives the protein CASSYTLQYGYTF.

This clone came up many times. This sequence joins TRBV15 and TRBJ2-7; D assignment may be TRBD1 or TRBD2 (6 bases each). The CDR3 is 14 amino acids. Looked up from germline, CDR1 is LNHNV and CDR2 is YYDKDF (reference sequence). Trimming stripped 8 bases from V and 7 bases from J, with 21 bases between. The CDR3 loop reads CATEDYRAVGEQYF. The CDR3 nucleotides read TGTGCCACCGAGGACTACAGGGCGGTAGGAGAGCAGTACTTC.

This clone was found many times. The rearrangement links TRBV5-1 to TRBJ2-6, with D perhaps matching TRBD2 (6 bases). In germline, CDR1 is SGHRS, CDR2 YFSETQ. V was clipped by 0 bases and J by 2 bases, with 9 bases between them. CDR3 length: 16 residues. Here the CDR3 reads CASSLVGGAGANVLTF. The DNA for the CDR3 is TGCGCCAGCAGCTTGGTTGGCGGGGCTGGGGCCAACGTCCTGACTTTC.

This clone showed up just a few times. The V gene is TRBV6-4, the J gene TRBJ2-1, with 11 bases aligning to TRBD2. After removal of 2 bases from V and 7 bases from J, the junction contained 7 bases not matched to a gene. Germline lookup yields CDR1 MRHNA and CDR2 SNTAGT. This CDR3 contains 16 residues. The CDR3 loop reads CASSDGRLAGNNEQFF. The CDR3 DNA follows: TGTGCCAGCAGTGACGGGCGACTAGCGGGAAATAATGAGCAGTTCTTC.

In its sample, this clone is medium-sized (0.01 to 0.1%). The chain employs TRBV6-1 and TRBJ2-2, with D uncertain. Germline V lookup: CDR1 MNHNS, CDR2 SASEGT. The CDR3 covers 14 residues. The V end lost 3 bases, the J end lost 3 bases, and 8 bases lay between the germline ends. The chain's CDR3 is CASSDPAYTGELFF. The CDR3 DNA is TGTGCCAGCAGTGACCCAGCCTACACCGGGGAGCTGTTTTTT.

This clone was recorded many times. The rearrangement links TRBV12-3 or TRBV12-4 to TRBJ1-1; no clear D gene. The CDR3 extends over 14 amino acids. The V gene lost 3 bases and the J gene lost 1 base, with 9 bases spanning the gap. The CDR3 region has the DNA TGTGCCAGCAGTTTGGGCCAGGAGAACACTGAAGCTTTCTTT. It is translated as CASSLGQENTEAFF.

This clone has at least ten counts. J is TRBJ2-3 and V is TRBV6-5; D is undetermined. The CDR3 is 16 residues long. The germline V and J ends were trimmed by 0 bases and 1 base, with 11 bases remaining between them. CDR1 and CDR2 (germline): MNHEY, SVGAGI. The CDR3 spells CASSYSVPAGTDTQYF. The CDR3 DNA reads as TGTGCCAGCAGTTACTCGGTCCCGGCTGGCACAGATACGCAGTATTTT.

The sample holds many counts of this clone. One end of the junction is discordant with germline, which a read error may explain. This chain uses TRBV3-1 with TRBJ2-7, with TRBD2 matching 11 bases. The CDR3 extends over 13 amino acids. Germline V lookup: CDR1 LGHDT, CDR2 YNNKEL (reference sequence). As DNA, the CDR3 is TGTGCCAGCAGCCAAGGGCTAGCGGGGGGCGATGCATTC. This gives the protein CASSQGLAGGDAF.

This clone is classed as medium-sized. The chain recombines TRBV2 with TRBJ2-2; possible D gene TRBD2, 6 bases. The CDR3 is 14 residues long. Germline V lookup: CDR1 SNHLY, CDR2 FYNNEI. The V and J ends lost 8 bases and 0 bases respectively, with 10 bases between them. CDR3 DNA sequence: TGTGCCAGCGGCACGGGAGCGAACACCGGGGAGCTGTTTTTT. It codes for CASGTGANTGELFF.

By sample fraction, this clone is large. This chain uses TRBV7-8 with TRBJ1-2; no firm D call. CDR1 and CDR2 (germline): SGHVS, FQNEAQ. Trimming took off 1 base at V and 6 bases at J, with 6 bases between the two ends. The CDR3 contains 12 residues. DNA for the CDR3: TGTGCCAGCAGCTTAGTCTCCGATGGCTACACCTTC. As protein: CASSLVSDGYTF.

The rearrangement links TRBV2 to TRBJ1-3; D uncertain. The CDR3 totals 16 residues. Per the germline V gene, CDR1 is SNHLY and CDR2 is FYNNEI. Trimming shortened V by 4 bases and J by 2 bases, and 15 bases separated the two germline ends. The CDR3 sequence: CASSGGRKYAGNTIYF. The CDR3 DNA reads as TGTGCCAGCAGTGGCGGCCGGAAGTATGCTGGAAACACCATATATTTT.

The V call is TRBV19, the J call TRBJ1-2; D may be TRBD1 (6 bases). Trimming removed 8 bases from V and 1 base from J, with 20 bases in between. Germline CDR1 reads LNHDA; CDR2 reads SQIVND (reference sequence). CDR3 size: 16 residues. CDR3 DNA sequence: TGTGCCAGTGGGGACTCCGGGACACGTCTTAACTATGGCTACACCTTC. Protein: CASGDSGTRLNYGYTF.

This clone was observed at least ten times. This sequence joins TRBV28 and TRBJ1-1; 8 bases map to TRBD1. The CDR3 sequence is 12 residues long. V lost 6 bases to trimming and J lost 11 bases; unmatched junction nucleotides: 8. Germline V gives CDR1 MDHEN, CDR2 SYDVKM. CDR3 DNA sequence: TGTGCCAGCAGGAGGATGACAGGGGTTGCTTTCTTT. It is translated as CASRRMTGVAFF. Using reference TRBV28 and TRBJ1-1 for the parts outside the CDR3, the full variable domain is DVKVTQSSRYLVKRTGEKVFLECVQDMDHENMFWYRQDPGLGLRLIYFSYDVKMKEKGDIPEGYSVSREKKERFSLILESASTNQTSMYLCASRRMTGVAFFGQGTRLTVV.

This clone was counted between two and nine times. Because the CDR3 is missing its conserved closing phenylalanine or tryptophan, this is likely a read error. The V and J genes are TRBV6-2 or TRBV6-3 and TRBJ2-7; TRBD1 matches 8 bases. J lost 4 bases, V lost 6 bases, and 8 bases had no gene match. The CDR3 consists of 14 residues. The germline CDR1 and CDR2 sequences are MNHEY and SVGEGT. The CDR3 region is CASRGTGSGYEQYL. The CDR3 nucleotides read TGTGCCAGCAGGGGGACAGGATCTGGTTACGAGCAGTACTTA.

This clone was seen a few times. The chain combines TRBV6-1 with TRBJ1-1; 9 bases line up with TRBD1. Germline CDR1 and CDR2: MNHNS and SASEGT. V gave up 7 bases and J gave up 5 bases; unmatched junction bases: 5. The CDR3 runs 13 residues. This CDR3 is CASNRGLKTEAFF. The CDR3 nucleotides are TGTGCCAGCAACAGGGGGCTTAAGACTGAAGCTTTCTTT.

A remark on this clone: One junction end does not reproduce the germline sequence, and a read error may be involved. The V call is TRBV14, the J call TRBJ2-2; 9 nucleotides agree with TRBD1. The CDR3 extends over 16 amino acids. The germline CDR1 and CDR2 sequences are SGHDN and FVKESK. The CDR3 nucleotides are TGTGCCAGCAGCCCTCTGGGGGACAGGGTCACCGGGGACCTGTGTTTT. Its protein is CASSPLGDRVTGDLCF.

This rearrangement joins TRBV7-3 to TRBJ2-1, with D perhaps TRBD2 (6 bases). Trimming removed 4 bases at V and 8 bases at J, with 9 bases between. CDR3 length equals 12 residues. Per germline, CDR1 SGHTA and CDR2 FQGTGA. The CDR3 loop is CASSSAGHEQFF. The CDR3 DNA sequence: TGTGCCAGCAGCTCCGCGGGGCATGAGCAGTTCTTC.

This clone has a count of ten or more. V gene TRBV5-1 combines with J gene TRBJ2-1; D possibly corresponds to TRBD2 (5 bases). This CDR3 comprises 13 residues. The germline V gene encodes CDR1 SGHRS and CDR2 YFSETQ. The V end was cut by 3 bases, the J end by 6 bases, with 10 bases between. CDR3: CASSSGIFNEQFF. CDR3 DNA: TGCGCCAGCAGCTCGGGGATTTTCAATGAGCAGTTCTTC. The variable domain in full, with the rest retrieved from reference TRBV5-1 and TRBJ2-1, is KAGVTQTPRYLIKTRGQQVTLSCSPISGHRSVSWYQQTPGQGLQFLFEYFSETQRNKGNFPGRFSGRQFSNSRSEMNVSTLELGDSALYLCASSSGIFNEQFFGPGTRLTVL.

The rearrangement links TRBV30 to TRBJ2-7, with no clear D. The V end lost 2 bases, the J end lost 3 bases, and 5 bases lay between the germline ends. The CDR3 runs 11 residues. In germline, CDR1 is GTSNPN, CDR2 SVGIG (reference sequence). The CDR3 region has the DNA TGTGCCTGGAGTAAAGGCTACGAGCAGTACTTC. This gives the protein CAWSKGYEQYF.

V is TRBV28 and J is TRBJ2-1, with no clear D. Germline V gives CDR1 MDHEN, CDR2 SYDVKM. This CDR3 is 13 amino acids long. The V gene lost 7 bases and the J gene lost 6 bases, with 13 bases spanning the gap. The CDR3: CASIYRRPNEQFF. The CDR3 DNA reads as TGTGCCAGCATTTACCGGCGCCCCAATGAGCAGTTCTTC.